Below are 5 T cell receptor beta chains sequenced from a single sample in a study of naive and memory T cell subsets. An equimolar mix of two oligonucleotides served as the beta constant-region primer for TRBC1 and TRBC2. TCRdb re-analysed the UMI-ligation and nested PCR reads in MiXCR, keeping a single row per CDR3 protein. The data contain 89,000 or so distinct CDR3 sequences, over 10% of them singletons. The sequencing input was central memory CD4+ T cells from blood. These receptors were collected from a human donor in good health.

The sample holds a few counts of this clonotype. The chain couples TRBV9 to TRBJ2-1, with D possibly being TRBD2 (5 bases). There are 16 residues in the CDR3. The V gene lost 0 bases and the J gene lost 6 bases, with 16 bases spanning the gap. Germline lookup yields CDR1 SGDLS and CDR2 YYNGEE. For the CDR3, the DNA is TGTGCCAGCAGCGTAGTATGGTCTACGGCGGGCAATGAGCAGTTCTTC. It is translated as CASSVVWSTAGNEQFF.

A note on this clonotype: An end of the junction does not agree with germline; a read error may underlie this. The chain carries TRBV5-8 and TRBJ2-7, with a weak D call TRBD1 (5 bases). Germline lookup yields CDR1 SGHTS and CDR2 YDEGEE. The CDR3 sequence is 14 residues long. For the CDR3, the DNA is TGTGCCAGCGGCTTGGGTCCAGGGTCCTACGAGCAGTACTTC. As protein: CASGLGPGSYEQYF.

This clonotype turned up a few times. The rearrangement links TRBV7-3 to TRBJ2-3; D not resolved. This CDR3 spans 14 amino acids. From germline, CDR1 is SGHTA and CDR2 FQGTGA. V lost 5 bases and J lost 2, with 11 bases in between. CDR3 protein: CASSPQQTTDTQYF. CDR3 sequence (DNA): TGTGCCAGCAGCCCCCAGCAAACCACAGATACGCAGTATTTT.

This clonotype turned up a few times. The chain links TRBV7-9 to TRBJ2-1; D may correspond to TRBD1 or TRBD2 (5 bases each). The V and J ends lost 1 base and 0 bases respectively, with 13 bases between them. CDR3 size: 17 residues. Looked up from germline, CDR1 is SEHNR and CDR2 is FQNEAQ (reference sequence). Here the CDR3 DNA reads TGTGCCAGCAGCTTAGGAGGGGCGCCTTCCTCCTACAATGAGCAGTTCTTC. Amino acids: CASSLGGAPSSYNEQFF.

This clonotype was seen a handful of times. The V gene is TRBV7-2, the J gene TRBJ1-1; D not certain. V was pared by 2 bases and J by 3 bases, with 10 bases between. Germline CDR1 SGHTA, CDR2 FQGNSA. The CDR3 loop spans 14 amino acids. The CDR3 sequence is CASSLRTEDTEAFF. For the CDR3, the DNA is TGTGCCAGCAGCTTAAGAACAGAGGACACTGAAGCTTTCTTT.